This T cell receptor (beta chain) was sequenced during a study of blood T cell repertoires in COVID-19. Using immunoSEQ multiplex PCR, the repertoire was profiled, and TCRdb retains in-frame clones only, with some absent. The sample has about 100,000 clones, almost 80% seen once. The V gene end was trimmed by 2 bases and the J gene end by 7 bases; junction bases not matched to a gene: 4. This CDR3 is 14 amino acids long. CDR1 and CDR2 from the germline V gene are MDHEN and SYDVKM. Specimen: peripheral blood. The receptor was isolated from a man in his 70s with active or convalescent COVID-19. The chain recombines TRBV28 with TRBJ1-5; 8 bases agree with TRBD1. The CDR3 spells CASSLDRGGQPQHF. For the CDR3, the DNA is TGTGCCAGCAGTTTAGACAGGGGAGGACAGCCCCAGCATTTT. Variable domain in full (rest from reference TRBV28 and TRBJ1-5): DVKVTQSSRYLVKRTGEKVFLECVQDMDHENMFWYRQDPGLGLRLIYFSYDVKMKEKGDIPEGYSVSREKKERFSLILESASTNQTSMYLCASSLDRGGQPQHFGDGTRLSIL.